This T cell receptor beta chain was sequenced in a study of cytomegalovirus exposure and HLA in healthy donors. On the study more broadly: Some 85 million unique TCRs, all from HLA-typed donors, were included in an early release of the data.

PCR employed 60 Vbeta and 13 Jbeta primers. The repertoire was sequenced with immunoSEQ multiplex PCR; TCRdb's copy has only in-frame clones and lacks some. The sample includes about 100,000 clones, approximately 76% seen only once; the top ten take roughly 7.1%. The source material was PBMCs. This clonotype was sampled from a man aged 40-49 years in good health and CMV-seropositive.

CDR3 amino acids: CASSVGGAGGVNEQFF. The CDR3 DNA is TGTGCCAGCAGCGTAGGGGGCGCGGGAGGAGTCAATGAGCAGTTCTTC. The V call is TRBV9, the J call TRBJ2-1; 8 bases match TRBD2. Germline lookup yields CDR1 SGDLS and CDR2 YYNGEE. Germline trimming cut 0 bases from V and 6 bases from J; bases unmatched to any gene: 8. The length of the CDR3 is 16 residues. The whole variable domain, filled in from reference TRBV9 and TRBJ2-1, reads DSGVTQTPKHLITATGQRVTLRCSPRSGDLSVYWYQQSLDQGLQFLIQYYNGEERAKGNILERFSAQQFPDLHSELNLSSLELGDSALYFCASSVGGAGGVNEQFFGPGTRLTVL.